The T cell receptor (beta chain) under discussion was sequenced for a study of PD-1 blockade in classical Hodgkin lymphoma. Study-level findings and limits: The study reported lower baseline TCR diversity in newly diagnosed patients than in healthy donors.

The CDR3 loop spans 15 amino acids. V gave up 5 bases and J gave up 1 base, with 13 bases separating them. In germline, CDR1 is SGHTS, CDR2 YDEGEE. Of note for this clone: Its antigen is unknown.

The time point: newly diagnosed, previously untreated cHL patient sample. CD8+ T cells were isolated from thawed PBMCs by magnetic negative selection. Method: immunoSEQ multiplex PCR; TCRdb's copy keeps in-frame clones and lacks some. The sample lists about 3,200 clones; roughly 71% were seen once. The chain joins TRBV5-8 to TRBJ2-1; tentative D call: TRBD1 (6 bases). The receptor was derived from a human donor with classical Hodgkin lymphoma. The specimen was CD8+ T cells from blood. The CDR3: CASSPGTPSYNEQFF. As DNA, the CDR3 is TGTGCCAGCAGTCCCGGGACACCTTCCTACAATGAGCAGTTCTTC.